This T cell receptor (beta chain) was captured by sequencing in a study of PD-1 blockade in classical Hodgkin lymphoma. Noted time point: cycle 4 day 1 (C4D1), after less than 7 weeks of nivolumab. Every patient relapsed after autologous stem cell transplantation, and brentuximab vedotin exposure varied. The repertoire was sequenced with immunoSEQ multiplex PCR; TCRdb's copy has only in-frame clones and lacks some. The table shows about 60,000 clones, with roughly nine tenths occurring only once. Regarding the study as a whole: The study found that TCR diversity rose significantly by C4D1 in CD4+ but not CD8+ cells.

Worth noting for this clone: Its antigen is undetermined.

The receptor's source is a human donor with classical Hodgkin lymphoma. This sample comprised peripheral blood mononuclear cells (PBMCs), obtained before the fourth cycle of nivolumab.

The CDR3 bases are TGTGCCAGCAACCGCGGACAGGGAGAGGGCTACACCTTC. Its translation: CASNRGQGEGYTF. The rearrangement uses TRBV5-8 and TRBJ1-2; 8 bases agree with TRBD1. CDR3 length equals 13 residues. V was clipped by 6 bases and J by 8 bases; unmatched bases: 9. CDR1 is SGHTS, CDR2 YDEGEE, per germline.